This T cell receptor (beta chain) is drawn from a study of regulatory T cells in long-lasting Graves disease. Study-level points and caveats: Persistent disease preferred TRBV28, TRBJ1-2 and TRBJ2-5; new disease, TRBV20-1 and TRBJ2-1.

As for time point: persistent/refractory GD, antithyroid drugs over 5 years with positive TRAb. RNA isolated from PBMCs was used to make the TCR library. This clonotype was detected many times. The antigen remains unidentified. Looked up from germline, CDR1 is SQVTM and CDR2 is ANQGSEA. This CDR3 region has 14 residues. Trimming took off 6 bases at V and 8 bases at J, with 19 bases between the two ends. The TCR beta library used iRepertoire HTBI primers with Arm-PCR amplification of CDR3. How the authors handled the data: Analysis of the samples identified approximately 63 TRBV and around 13 TRBJ segments. TCRdb reprocessed the multiplex PCR reads with MiXCR, giving one entry per CDR3 protein. It is TCRdb's table, rather than the study itself, that gives the V and J calls and clone size. The table shows about 430,000 distinct CDR3 sequences, with around a fifth occurring only once.

The chain combines TRBV29-1 with TRBJ1-4, with D perhaps TRBD1 (5 bases). The material sequenced was peripheral blood mononuclear cells (PBMCs), taken when the disease was refractory, from a patient treated with antithyroid drugs. The clonotype originates from a female donor with Graves disease. CDR3 coding DNA: TGCAGCGTCGTCCTAACAGGAGCACCGGAAAAACTGTTTTTT. Amino acids: CSVVLTGAPEKLFF.